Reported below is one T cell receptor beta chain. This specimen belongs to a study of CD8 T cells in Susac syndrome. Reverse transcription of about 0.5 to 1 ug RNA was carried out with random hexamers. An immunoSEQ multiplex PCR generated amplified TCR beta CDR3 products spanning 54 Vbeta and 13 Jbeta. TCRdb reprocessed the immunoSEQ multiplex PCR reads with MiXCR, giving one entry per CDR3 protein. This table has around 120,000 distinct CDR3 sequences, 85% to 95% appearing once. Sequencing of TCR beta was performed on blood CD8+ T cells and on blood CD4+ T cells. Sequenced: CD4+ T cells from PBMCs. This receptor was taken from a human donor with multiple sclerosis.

CDR3 sequence (DNA): TGTGCCAGCCTTCGACTAGCGGGATTCACAGATACGCAGTATTTT. Translated: CASLRLAGFTDTQYF. The chain recombines TRBV7-2 with TRBJ2-3; TRBD2 agrees at 11 bases. The CDR3 has 15 amino acids. Per the germline V gene, CDR1 is SGHTA and CDR2 is FQGNSA. After removal of 8 bases from V and 2 bases from J, the junction contained 6 bases not matched to a gene.